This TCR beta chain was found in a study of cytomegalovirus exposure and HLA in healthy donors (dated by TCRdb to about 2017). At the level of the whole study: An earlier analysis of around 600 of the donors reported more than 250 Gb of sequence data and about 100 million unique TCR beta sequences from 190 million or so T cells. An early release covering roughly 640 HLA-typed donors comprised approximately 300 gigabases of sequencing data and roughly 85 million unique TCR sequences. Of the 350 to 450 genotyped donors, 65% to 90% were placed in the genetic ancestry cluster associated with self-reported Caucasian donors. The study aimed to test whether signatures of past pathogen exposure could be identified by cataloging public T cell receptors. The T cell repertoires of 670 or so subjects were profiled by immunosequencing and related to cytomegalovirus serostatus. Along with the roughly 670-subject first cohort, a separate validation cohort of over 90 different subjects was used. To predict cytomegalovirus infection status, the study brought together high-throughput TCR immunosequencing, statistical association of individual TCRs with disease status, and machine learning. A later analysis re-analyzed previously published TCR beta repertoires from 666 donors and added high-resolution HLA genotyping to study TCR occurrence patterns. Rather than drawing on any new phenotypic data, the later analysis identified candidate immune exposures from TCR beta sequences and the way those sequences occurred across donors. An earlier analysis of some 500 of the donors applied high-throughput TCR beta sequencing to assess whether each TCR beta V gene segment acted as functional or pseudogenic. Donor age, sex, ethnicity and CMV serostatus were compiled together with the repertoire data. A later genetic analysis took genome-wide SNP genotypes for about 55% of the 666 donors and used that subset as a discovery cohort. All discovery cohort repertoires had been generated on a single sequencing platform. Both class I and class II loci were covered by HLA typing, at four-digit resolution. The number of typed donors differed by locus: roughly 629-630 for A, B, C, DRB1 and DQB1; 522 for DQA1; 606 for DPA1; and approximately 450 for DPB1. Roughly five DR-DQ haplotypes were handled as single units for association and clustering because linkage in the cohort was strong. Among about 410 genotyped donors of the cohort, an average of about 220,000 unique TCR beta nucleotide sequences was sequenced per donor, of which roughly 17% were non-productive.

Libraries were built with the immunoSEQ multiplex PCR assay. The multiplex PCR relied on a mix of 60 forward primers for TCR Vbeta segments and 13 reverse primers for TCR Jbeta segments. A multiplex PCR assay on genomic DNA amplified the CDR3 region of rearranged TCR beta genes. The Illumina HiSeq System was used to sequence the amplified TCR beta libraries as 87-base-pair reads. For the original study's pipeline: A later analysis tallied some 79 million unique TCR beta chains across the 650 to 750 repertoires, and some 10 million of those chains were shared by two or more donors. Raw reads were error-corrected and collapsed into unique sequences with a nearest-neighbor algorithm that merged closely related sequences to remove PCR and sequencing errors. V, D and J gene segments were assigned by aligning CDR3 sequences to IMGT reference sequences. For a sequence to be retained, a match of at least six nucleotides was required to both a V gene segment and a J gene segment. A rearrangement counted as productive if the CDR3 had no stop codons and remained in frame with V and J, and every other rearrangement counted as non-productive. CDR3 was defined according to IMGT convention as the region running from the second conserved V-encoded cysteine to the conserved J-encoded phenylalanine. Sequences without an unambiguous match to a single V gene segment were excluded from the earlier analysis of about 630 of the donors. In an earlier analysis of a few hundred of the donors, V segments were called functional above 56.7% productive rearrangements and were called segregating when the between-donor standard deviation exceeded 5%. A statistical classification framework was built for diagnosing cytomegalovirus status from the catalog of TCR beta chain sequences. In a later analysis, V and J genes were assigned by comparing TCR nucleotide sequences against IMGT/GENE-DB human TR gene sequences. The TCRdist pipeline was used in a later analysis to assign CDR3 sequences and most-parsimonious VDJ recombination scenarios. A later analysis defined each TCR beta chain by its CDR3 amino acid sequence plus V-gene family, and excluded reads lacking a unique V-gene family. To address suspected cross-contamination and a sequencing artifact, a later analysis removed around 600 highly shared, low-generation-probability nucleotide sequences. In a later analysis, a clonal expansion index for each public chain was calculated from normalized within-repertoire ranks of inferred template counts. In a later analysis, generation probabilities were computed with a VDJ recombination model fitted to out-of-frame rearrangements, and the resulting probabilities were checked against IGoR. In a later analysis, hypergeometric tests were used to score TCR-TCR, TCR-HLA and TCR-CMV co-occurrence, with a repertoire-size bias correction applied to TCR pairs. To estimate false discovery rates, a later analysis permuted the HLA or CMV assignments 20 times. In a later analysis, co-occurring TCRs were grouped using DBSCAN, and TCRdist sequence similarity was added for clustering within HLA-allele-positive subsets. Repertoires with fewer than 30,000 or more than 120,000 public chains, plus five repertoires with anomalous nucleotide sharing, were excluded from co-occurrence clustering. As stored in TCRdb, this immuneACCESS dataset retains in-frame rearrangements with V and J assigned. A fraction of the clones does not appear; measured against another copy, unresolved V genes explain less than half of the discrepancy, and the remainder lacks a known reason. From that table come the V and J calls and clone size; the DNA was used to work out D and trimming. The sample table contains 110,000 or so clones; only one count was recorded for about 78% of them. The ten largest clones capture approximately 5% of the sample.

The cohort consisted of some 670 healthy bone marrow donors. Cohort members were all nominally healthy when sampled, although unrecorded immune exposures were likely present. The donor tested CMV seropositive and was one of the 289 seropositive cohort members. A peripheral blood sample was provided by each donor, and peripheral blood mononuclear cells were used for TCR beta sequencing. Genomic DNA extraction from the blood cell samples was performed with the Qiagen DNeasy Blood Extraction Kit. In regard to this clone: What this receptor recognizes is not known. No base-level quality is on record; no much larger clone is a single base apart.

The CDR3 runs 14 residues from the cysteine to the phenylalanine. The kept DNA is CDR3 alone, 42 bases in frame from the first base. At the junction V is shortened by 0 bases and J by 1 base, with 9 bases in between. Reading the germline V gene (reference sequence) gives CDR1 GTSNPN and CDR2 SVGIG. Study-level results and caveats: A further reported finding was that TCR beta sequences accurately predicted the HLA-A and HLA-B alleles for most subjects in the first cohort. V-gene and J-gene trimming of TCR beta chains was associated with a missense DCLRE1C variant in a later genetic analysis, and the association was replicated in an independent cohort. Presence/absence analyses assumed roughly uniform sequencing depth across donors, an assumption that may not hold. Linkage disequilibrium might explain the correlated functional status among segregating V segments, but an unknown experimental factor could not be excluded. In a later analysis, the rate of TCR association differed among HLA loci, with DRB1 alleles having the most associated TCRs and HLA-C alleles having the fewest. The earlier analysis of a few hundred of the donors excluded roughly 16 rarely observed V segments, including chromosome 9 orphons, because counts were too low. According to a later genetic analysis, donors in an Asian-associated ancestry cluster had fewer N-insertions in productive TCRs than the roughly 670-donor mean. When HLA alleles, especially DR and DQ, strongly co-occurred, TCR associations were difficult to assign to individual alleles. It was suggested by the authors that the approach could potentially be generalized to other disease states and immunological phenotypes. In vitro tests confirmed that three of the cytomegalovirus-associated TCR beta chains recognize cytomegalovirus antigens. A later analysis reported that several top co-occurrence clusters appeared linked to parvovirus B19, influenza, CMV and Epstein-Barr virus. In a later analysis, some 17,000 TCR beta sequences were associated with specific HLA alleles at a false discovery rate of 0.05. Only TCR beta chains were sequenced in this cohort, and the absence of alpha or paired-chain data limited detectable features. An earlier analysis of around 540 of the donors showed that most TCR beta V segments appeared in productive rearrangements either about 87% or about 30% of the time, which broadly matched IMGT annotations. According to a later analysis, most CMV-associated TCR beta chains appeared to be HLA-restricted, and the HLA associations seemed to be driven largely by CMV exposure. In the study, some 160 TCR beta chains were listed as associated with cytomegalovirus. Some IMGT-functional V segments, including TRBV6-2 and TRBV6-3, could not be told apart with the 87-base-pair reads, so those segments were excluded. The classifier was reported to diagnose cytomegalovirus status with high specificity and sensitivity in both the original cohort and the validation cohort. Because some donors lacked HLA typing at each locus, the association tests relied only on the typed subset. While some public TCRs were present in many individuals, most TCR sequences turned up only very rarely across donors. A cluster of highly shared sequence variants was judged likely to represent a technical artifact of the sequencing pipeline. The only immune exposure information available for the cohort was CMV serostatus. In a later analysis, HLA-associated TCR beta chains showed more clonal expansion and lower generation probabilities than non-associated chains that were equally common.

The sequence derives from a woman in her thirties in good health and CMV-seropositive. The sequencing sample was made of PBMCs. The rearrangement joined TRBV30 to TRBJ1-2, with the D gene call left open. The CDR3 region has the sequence CAWSVRPSNYGYTF. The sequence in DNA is TGTGCCTGGAGTGTGAGGCCAAGTAACTATGGCTACACCTTC.